The present T cell receptor (beta chain) was sequenced within a study of T cells of healthy individuals. V was shortened by 2 bases and J by 7 bases, with 15 bases between the two germline ends. The length of the CDR3 is 15 residues. This clonotype was picked up a small number of times. TCRdb re-called the 5' RACE reads with MiXCR, one entry per CDR3 protein. The repertoire includes around 53,000 distinct CDR3 sequences, roughly 15% of them detected once, and around 16% sits in the top ten. The sequence was obtained from a human donor in good health. V gene TRBV12-3 or TRBV12-4 combines with J gene TRBJ2-1; the D is unclear. DNA for the CDR3: TGTGCCAGCAGTTTAATTCCCGACCTACTGAATGAGCAGTTCTTC. This codes for CASSLIPDLLNEQFF.